This T cell receptor beta chain was sequenced in a study of control samples from healthy donors and cancer patients. Clones were sequenced by immunoSEQ multiplex PCR, and TCRdb holds only the in-frame ones, with some missing. The sample has 100,000 to 150,000 clones, approximately 89% seen once. The CDR3 contains 15 residues. The V gene's germline CDR1 is MNHEY and CDR2 SMNVEV (reference sequence). Trimming left V 4 bases short and J 5 bases short, with 15 bases between. The sequence was collected from a man aged 55 to 69 in good health. The sequenced sample was blood. The J gene is TRBJ1-5, the V gene TRBV27; D unresolved. CDR3 DNA sequence: TGTGCCAGCAGTTCTTCCCGACGGACCGATCAGCCCCAGCATTTT. It encodes CASSSSRRTDQPQHF.